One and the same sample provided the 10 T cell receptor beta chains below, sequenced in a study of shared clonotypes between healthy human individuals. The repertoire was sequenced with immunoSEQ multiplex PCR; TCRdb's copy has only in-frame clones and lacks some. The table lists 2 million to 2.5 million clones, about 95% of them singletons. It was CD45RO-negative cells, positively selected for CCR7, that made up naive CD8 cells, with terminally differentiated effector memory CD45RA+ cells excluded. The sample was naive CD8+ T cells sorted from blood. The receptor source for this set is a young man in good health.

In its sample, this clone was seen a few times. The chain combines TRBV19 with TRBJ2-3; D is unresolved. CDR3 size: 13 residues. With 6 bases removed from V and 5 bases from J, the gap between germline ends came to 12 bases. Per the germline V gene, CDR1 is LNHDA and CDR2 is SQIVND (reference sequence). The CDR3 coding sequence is TGTGCCAGTAGCCCCTTCCTTGGAGATACGCAGTATTTT. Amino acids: CASSPFLGDTQYF. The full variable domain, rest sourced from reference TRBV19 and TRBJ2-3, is DGGITQSPKYLFRKEGQNVTLSCEQNLNHDAMYWYRQDPGQGLRLIYYSQIVNDFQKGDIAEGYSVSREKKESFPLTVTSAQKNPTAFYLCASSPFLGDTQYFGPGTRLTVL.

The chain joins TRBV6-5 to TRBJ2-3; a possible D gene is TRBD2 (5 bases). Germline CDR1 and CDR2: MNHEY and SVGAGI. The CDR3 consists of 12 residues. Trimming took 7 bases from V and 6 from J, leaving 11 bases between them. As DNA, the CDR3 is TGTGCCAGCAATCCGGGGATTGATACGCAGTATTTT. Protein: CASNPGIDTQYF.

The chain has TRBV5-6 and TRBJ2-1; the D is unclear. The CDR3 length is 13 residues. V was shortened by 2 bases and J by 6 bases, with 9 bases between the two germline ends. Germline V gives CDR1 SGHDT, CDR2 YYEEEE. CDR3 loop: CASSFAYPNEQFF. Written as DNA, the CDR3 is TGTGCCAGCAGCTTCGCCTACCCCAATGAGCAGTTCTTC.

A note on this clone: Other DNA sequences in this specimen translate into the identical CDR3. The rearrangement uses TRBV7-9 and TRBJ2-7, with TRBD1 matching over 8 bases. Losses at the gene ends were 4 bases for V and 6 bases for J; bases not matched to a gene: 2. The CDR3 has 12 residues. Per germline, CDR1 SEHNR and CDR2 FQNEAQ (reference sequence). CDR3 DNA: TGTGCCAGCAGCTCACAGGGGGGCGAGCAGTACTTC. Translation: CASSSQGGEQYF.

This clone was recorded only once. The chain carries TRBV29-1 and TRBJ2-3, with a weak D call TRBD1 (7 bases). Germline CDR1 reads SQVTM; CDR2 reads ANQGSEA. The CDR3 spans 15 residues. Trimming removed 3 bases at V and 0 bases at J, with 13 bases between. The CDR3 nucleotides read TGCAGCGTTGAGGGGGCGGGACAGAGCACAGATACGCAGTATTTT. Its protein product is CSVEGAGQSTDTQYF.

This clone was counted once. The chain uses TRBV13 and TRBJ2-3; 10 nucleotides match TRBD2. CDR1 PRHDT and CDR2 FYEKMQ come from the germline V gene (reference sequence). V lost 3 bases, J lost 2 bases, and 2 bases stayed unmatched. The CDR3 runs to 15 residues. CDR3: CASSLSGGVTDTQYF. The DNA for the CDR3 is TGTGCCAGCAGCTTGAGCGGGGGGGTCACAGATACGCAGTATTTT.

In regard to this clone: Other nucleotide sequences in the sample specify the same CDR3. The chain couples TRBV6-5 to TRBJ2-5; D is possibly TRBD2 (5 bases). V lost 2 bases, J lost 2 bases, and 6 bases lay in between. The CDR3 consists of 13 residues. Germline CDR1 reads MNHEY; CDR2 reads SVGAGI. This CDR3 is CASSYREQETQYF. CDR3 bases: TGTGCCAGCAGTTACCGGGAACAAGAGACCCAGTACTTC.

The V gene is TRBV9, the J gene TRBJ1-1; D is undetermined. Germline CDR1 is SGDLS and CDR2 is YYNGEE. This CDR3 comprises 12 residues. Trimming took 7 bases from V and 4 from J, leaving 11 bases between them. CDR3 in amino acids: CASGLGSTEAFF. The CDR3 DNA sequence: TGTGCCAGCGGCCTAGGGAGCACTGAAGCTTTCTTT.

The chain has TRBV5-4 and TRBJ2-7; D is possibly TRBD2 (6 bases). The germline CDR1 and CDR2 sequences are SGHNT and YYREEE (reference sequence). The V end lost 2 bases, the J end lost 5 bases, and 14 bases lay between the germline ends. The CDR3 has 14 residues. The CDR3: CASSFVGTLNEQYF. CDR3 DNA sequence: TGTGCCAGCAGCTTTGTCGGGACTTTGAACGAGCAGTACTTC.

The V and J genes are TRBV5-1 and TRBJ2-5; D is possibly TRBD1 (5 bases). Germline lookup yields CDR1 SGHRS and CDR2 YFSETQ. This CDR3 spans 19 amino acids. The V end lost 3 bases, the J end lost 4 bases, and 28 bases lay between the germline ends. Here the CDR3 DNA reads TGCGCCAGCAGCTCCCTGGGGCTCGGTGAAGATTTCGGTGGAGAGACCCAGTACTTC. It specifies CASSSLGLGEDFGGETQYF.